These 28 T cell receptor beta chains were all obtained from the same sample, sequenced in a study of CD8 T cells in Susac syndrome. Random-hexamer reverse transcription was applied to roughly 0.5 to 1 ug RNA. TCRdb reanalysed the immunoSEQ multiplex PCR reads using MiXCR and keeps one entry per CDR3 protein. The data hold 100,000 to 150,000 distinct CDR3 sequences, with about 94% observed a single time. Sequenced input: CD4+ T cells from PBMCs. The receptors were gathered from a human donor with multiple sclerosis.

The rearrangement joins TRBV19 to TRBJ1-5, with D maybe TRBD1 (5 bases). Trimming pared 5 bases from V and 0 bases from J, leaving 14 bases between. Germline V gene lookup returns CDR1 LNHDA and CDR2 SQIVND (reference sequence). The CDR3 runs 16 residues. The CDR3 protein is CASSPQGMGSNQPQHF. The DNA of the CDR3 is TGTGCCAGTAGTCCTCAGGGTATGGGTAGCAATCAGCCCCAGCATTTT.

The rearrangement uses TRBV14 and TRBJ1-1; D is unclear. CDR1 is SGHDN, CDR2 FVKESK, per germline. V was cut by 2 bases and J by 5 bases, with 12 bases left in between. The CDR3 totals 14 residues. CDR3 sequence reads: CASSQSFGRTEAFF. The CDR3 DNA is TGTGCCAGCAGCCAAAGTTTCGGGAGAACTGAAGCTTTCTTT.

The rearrangement links TRBV6-1 to TRBJ1-2, with D hard to call. This CDR3 is built from 15 residues. From germline, CDR1 is MNHNS and CDR2 SASEGT. Deletions cut 2 bases from V and 8 bases from J, with 18 bases between. The CDR3 nucleotides read TGTGCCAGCAGTGAACCCGGGGAGCGCTCGGGGGGCTACACCTTC. It encodes CASSEPGERSGGYTF.

There are a few counts of this clonotype. J is TRBJ2-7 and V is TRBV3-1; perhaps TRBD2 as D (5 bases). CDR3 length: 14 residues. V was pared by 2 bases and J by 2 bases, with 10 bases between. Germline V gene sequence: CDR1 LGHDT, CDR2 YNNKEL (reference sequence). The DNA for the CDR3 is TGTGCCAGCAGCCAAAACCGGGGTCCCTACGAGCAGTACTTC. It yields the protein CASSQNRGPYEQYF.

The rearrangement links TRBV12-3 or TRBV12-4 to TRBJ1-1; D call uncertain. This CDR3 is built from 19 residues. Deletions cut 1 base from V and 0 bases from J, with 21 bases between. The CDR3 here is CASSLDFGRIDLMNTEAFF. The CDR3, as DNA: TGTGCCAGCAGTTTAGATTTTGGGCGTATTGACCTCATGAACACTGAAGCTTTCTTT.

This CDR3 is CASRGQNTGELFF. For the CDR3, the DNA is TGTGCCAGCAGGGGACAGAACACCGGGGAGCTGTTTTTT. V and J are TRBV7-2 and TRBJ2-2; D might be TRBD1 (6 bases). The germline V gene encodes CDR1 SGHTA and CDR2 FQGNSA. Trimming stripped 6 bases from V and 1 base from J, with 6 bases between. The CDR3 runs 13 residues. The full variable domain, with the rest looked up from reference TRBV7-2 and TRBJ2-2, is GAGVSQSPSNKVTEKGKDVELRCDPISGHTALYWYRQSLGQGLEFLIYFQGNSAPDKSGLPSDRFSAERTGGSVSTLTIQRTQQEDSAVYLCASRGQNTGELFFGEGSRLTVL.

V gene TRBV4-1 combines with J gene TRBJ2-5, with TRBD1 matching 8 bases. Losses at the gene ends were 2 bases for V and 5 bases for J; bases not matched to a gene: 7. Looked up from germline, CDR1 is MGHRA and CDR2 is YSYEKL. The CDR3 is 15 amino acids. DNA for the CDR3: TGCGCCAGCAGCCAAACGGACAGGGTTGGTGAGACCCAGTACTTC. This translates into CASSQTDRVGETQYF.

V is TRBV30 and J is TRBJ2-2; D is uncertain. The CDR3 spans 13 residues. The V gene lost 4 bases and the J gene lost 1 base, with 7 bases spanning the gap. Germline V gives CDR1 GTSNPN, CDR2 SVGIG (reference sequence). CDR3 bases: TGTGCCTGGAACAGCCTGAACACCGGGGAGCTGTTTTTT. It is translated as CAWNSLNTGELFF.

This sequence joins TRBV6-5 and TRBJ2-7; D is possibly TRBD1 (6 bases). This CDR3 spans 15 amino acids. Germline assignment: CDR1 MNHEY and CDR2 SVGAGI. V lost 0 bases and J lost 3, with 12 bases in between. CDR3 sequence reads: CASSYSRSGDYEQYF. Written as DNA, the CDR3 is TGTGCCAGCAGTTACTCGAGGTCAGGGGACTACGAGCAGTACTTC.

This chain uses TRBV7-2 with TRBJ2-7; D is undetermined. CDR1 and CDR2 (germline): SGHTA, FQGNSA. The CDR3 contains 15 residues. Trimming left V 4 bases short and J 0 bases short, with 13 bases between. CDR3 in amino acids: CASSSKPGYSYEQYF. In DNA, the CDR3 is TGTGCCAGCAGCTCAAAACCCGGGTACTCCTACGAGCAGTACTTC.

This sequence joins TRBV25-1 and TRBJ1-2; TRBD1 is a possible D gene (6 bases). Germline loops: CDR1 MGHDK, CDR2 SYGVNS. The CDR3 sequence is 13 residues long. With 2 bases removed from V and 8 bases from J, the gap between germline ends came to 12 bases. The CDR3 nucleotides are TGTGCCAGCAGTGAAGGAAGGAGGGGGGGCTACACCTTC. This codes for CASSEGRRGGYTF.

This clonotype was observed a single time. CDR3 protein: CASSQGVFYEQYF. The CDR3 DNA reads as TGTGCCAGCAGCCAAGGAGTCTTCTACGAGCAGTACTTC. The V gene is TRBV14, the J gene TRBJ2-7; D unclear. The CDR3 has 13 residues. Germline-derived CDR1 and CDR2 are SGHDN and FVKESK. With 1 base removed from V and 3 bases from J, the gap between germline ends came to 7 bases.

The chain employs TRBV12-3 or TRBV12-4 and TRBJ1-1; D gene unclear. The V gene lost 6 bases and the J gene lost 2 bases, with 10 bases spanning the gap. This CDR3 has 13 amino acids. CDR3 sequence: CASSSKLNTEAFF. The CDR3 DNA is TGTGCCAGCAGCTCGAAATTAAACACTGAAGCTTTCTTT.

The J gene is TRBJ1-1, the V gene TRBV4-1; TRBD1 matches 10 bases. Germline trimming cut 4 bases from V and 4 bases from J; bases unmatched to any gene: 6. The length of the CDR3 is 15 residues. CDR1 MGHRA and CDR2 YSYEKL come from the germline V gene. The CDR3 region is CASSLQTGGGTEAFF. CDR3 coding DNA: TGCGCCAGCAGCCTACAGACAGGGGGCGGCACTGAAGCTTTCTTT.

The rearrangement joins TRBV7-9 to TRBJ1-2; no clear D gene. Germline CDR1 reads SEHNR; CDR2 reads FQNEAQ (reference sequence). This CDR3 contains 9 residues. Trimming stripped 4 bases from V and 11 bases from J, with 5 bases between. CDR3 in amino acids: CASSSIYTF. CDR3 DNA sequence: TGTGCCAGCAGCTCCATTTACACCTTC.

This sequence joins TRBV5-1 and TRBJ1-2; D ambiguous. Germline CDR1 is SGHRS and CDR2 is YFSETQ. V lost 0 bases and J lost 2, with 11 bases in between. This CDR3 has 15 amino acids. In nucleotides, the CDR3 is TGCGCCAGCAGCTTGGAGGCAGGCGGGAACTATGGCTACACCTTC. Its protein product is CASSLEAGGNYGYTF.

The chain has TRBV29-1 and TRBJ1-1, with D perhaps matching TRBD1 (6 bases). The CDR3 is made up of 13 amino acids. CDR1 is SQVTM and CDR2 is ANQGSEA in the germline V gene. Trimming took 6 bases from V and 1 from J, leaving 12 bases between them. Written as DNA, the CDR3 is TGCAGCGTGGAGGGACATACGAACACTGAAGCTTTCTTT. Protein product: CSVEGHTNTEAFF. Complete variable domain (other parts from reference TRBV29-1 and TRBJ1-1): SAVISQKPSRDICQRGTSLTIQCQVDSQVTMMFWYRQQPGQSLTLIATANQGSEATYESGFVIDKFPISRPNLTFSTLTVSNMSPEDSSIYLCSVEGHTNTEAFFGQGTRLTVV.

The chain couples TRBV6-2 or TRBV6-3 to TRBJ2-6; D tentatively reads TRBD1 or TRBD2 (6 bases each). Looked up from germline, CDR1 is MNHEY and CDR2 is SVGEGT. The V gene lost 4 bases and the J gene lost 0 bases, with 13 bases spanning the gap. The CDR3 runs to 17 residues. Here the CDR3 DNA reads TGTGCCAGCAGTTCCGGGGGCCTTAACTCTGGGGCCAACGTCCTGACTTTC. It yields the protein CASSSGGLNSGANVLTF.

The chain combines TRBV4-2 with TRBJ1-2; D uncertain. The V end lost 0 bases, the J end lost 8 bases, and 13 bases lay between the germline ends. Germline V CDR1 and CDR2: LGHNA, YNFKEQ. The CDR3 has 14 residues. CDR3 region: CASSQDSDTEGYTF. The CDR3 DNA sequence: TGTGCCAGCAGCCAAGATAGTGACACCGAGGGCTACACCTTC.

The rearrangement joins TRBV7-2 to TRBJ2-7, with 10 bases aligning to TRBD2. The CDR3 totals 15 residues. Germline trimming cut 1 base from V and 5 bases from J; bases unmatched to any gene: 5. Germline-derived CDR1 and CDR2 are SGHTA and FQGNSA. The CDR3 reads CASSLEASGRHEQYF. In DNA form, the CDR3 reads TGTGCCAGCAGCTTAGAGGCTAGCGGGAGACACGAGCAGTACTTC.

The gene calls are TRBV5-1 and TRBJ2-3; 8 bases agree with TRBD1. Germline V gene sequence: CDR1 SGHRS, CDR2 YFSETQ. The ends lost 3 bases at V and 7 bases at J; junction bases unmatched: 10. The CDR3 is 15 amino acids. DNA of the CDR3: TGCGCCAGCAGCTCGGGACAGGTGATTTCAAATACGCAGTATTTT. Translation: CASSSGQVISNTQYF.

The chain's CDR3 is CASSPSVGATEAFF. The DNA of the CDR3 is TGTGCCAGCTCACCTTCCGTGGGAGCCACTGAAGCTTTCTTT. The V gene is TRBV18, the J gene TRBJ1-1; no clear D gene. The germline CDR1 and CDR2 sequences are KGHSH and LQKENI. Trimming took off 3 bases at V and 4 bases at J, with 12 bases between the two ends. The CDR3 is 14 residues long.

The rearrangement joins TRBV27 to TRBJ2-7; TRBD1 agrees at 7 bases. Germline lookup yields CDR1 MNHEY and CDR2 SMNVEV (reference sequence). CDR3 length: 14 residues. V trimming: 5 bases; J trimming: 3 bases; junction bases outside the gene matches: 7. This chain's CDR3 is CASSRTGIGYEQYF. CDR3 nucleotide sequence: TGTGCCAGCAGTAGGACAGGAATCGGCTACGAGCAGTACTTC.

The chain combines TRBV3-1 with TRBJ2-7, with D perhaps TRBD1 (5 bases). Germline V gene lookup returns CDR1 LGHDT and CDR2 YNNKEL (reference sequence). This CDR3 spans 13 amino acids. Trimming stripped 8 bases from V and 2 bases from J, with 13 bases between. The CDR3 coding sequence is TGTGCCAGCGGGATCCTAGGGGCCTACGAGCAGTACTTC. This encodes CASGILGAYEQYF.

This sequence joins TRBV25-1 and TRBJ1-2, with D unresolved. Germline V CDR1 and CDR2: MGHDK, SYGVNS. Trimming took 8 bases from V and 0 from J, leaving 16 bases between them. The CDR3 totals 15 residues. The CDR3 reads CASHFGGNTNYGYTF. CDR3 bases: TGTGCCAGCCATTTTGGAGGAAATACTAACTATGGCTACACCTTC.

V and J are TRBV12-3 or TRBV12-4 and TRBJ2-3; the D is unclear. The CDR3 has 14 residues. Trimming removed 3 bases at V and 8 bases at J, with 15 bases between. The CDR3 bases are TGTGCCAGCAGTTTGAACTTAGGACCGGGTACGCAGTATTTT. Translated, it gives CASSLNLGPGTQYF.

The rearrangement joins TRBV18 to TRBJ1-5, with D unclear. This CDR3 spans 14 amino acids. The germline V and J ends were trimmed by 3 bases and 0 bases, with 6 bases remaining between them. CDR1 KGHSH and CDR2 LQKENI come from the germline V gene. CDR3 loop: CASSPVYSNQPQHF. The CDR3 DNA sequence: TGTGCCAGCTCACCTGTTTATAGCAATCAGCCCCAGCATTTT.

This clonotype has only one observation. The J gene is TRBJ2-7, the V gene TRBV30, with D possibly being TRBD1 or TRBD2 (6 bases each). The CDR3 has 14 amino acids. V lost 0 bases and J 6 bases, leaving 15 bases between the germline ends. The germline V gene has CDR1 GTSNPN and CDR2 SVGIG (reference sequence). The CDR3 sequence: CAWSVNSQGGEQYF. CDR3 nucleotides: TGTGCCTGGAGTGTAAACTCACAGGGAGGCGAGCAGTACTTC.